These 20 T cell receptor delta chains came from one sample sequenced in a study of gamma-delta T cells after stem cell transplantation. TCRdb used CATT to re-call clones from the RT-PCR reads. The data contain about 2,800 delta-chain clones, 2.5% to 3% of them singletons. Sequencing was done on a sample of gamma-delta T cells. The source of these receptors is a human donor. It is not recorded whose cells these are; they may come from a transplant donor.

This clone ranks as medium-sized. Possible read error: a much larger clone is one base away. The chain couples TRDV2 to TRDJ1, with unresolved D. The CDR3 loop spans 14 amino acids. Trimming pared 0 bases from V and 4 bases from J, leaving 11 bases between. Germline values: CDR1 GEAIGNYY, CDR2 EKD. The CDR3 sequence: CACDTLRADDKLIF. The CDR3 DNA reads as TGTGCCTGTGACACCTTAAGGGCAGACGATAAACTCATCTTT.

Turning to this clone: A read error may explain this, as a much larger clone is one base away. The chain links TRDV2 to TRDJ1; D gene ambiguous. The V gene lost 0 bases and the J gene lost 0 bases, with 25 bases spanning the gap. This CDR3 contains 20 residues. The germline CDR1 and CDR2 sequences are GEAIGNYY and EKD. CDR3 DNA: TGTGCCTGTGACACCGTTTCATCCGAGGTAGGCCGCGCCTACACCGATAAACTCATCTTT. Its translation: CACDTVSSEVGRAYTDKLIF.

This clone showed up just a few times. A junction boundary mismatches the germline segment, possibly from a read error. The chain uses TRDV2 and TRDJ3, with 7 bases lining up with TRDD3. CDR1 GEAIGNYY and CDR2 EKD come from the germline V gene. The CDR3 contains 21 residues. The CDR3 DNA is TGTGCCTGTGACAGGGCCCATGCTGGGGGCCTGAGCTCCCGGGACACCCGACAGATGTTTTTC. Amino acid sequence: CACDRAHAGGLSSRDTRQMFF.

This clone is classed as large. The chain employs TRDV2 and TRDJ1; TRDD3 matches 10 bases. This CDR3 region has 17 residues. J lost 0 bases, V lost 3 bases, and 9 bases had no gene match. Germline V lookup: CDR1 GEAIGNYY, CDR2 EKD. CDR3 coding DNA: TGTGCCTGTGACCACGTGGGTACTGGGGGATACACCGATAAACTCATCTTT. Its translation is CACDHVGTGGYTDKLIF.

In the case of this clone: TCRdb records a much larger clone's protein for this DNA, with a difference at residue 12 that likely arises from a read error; the protein given is the translation of the DNA. V is TRDV2 and J is TRDJ3; 10 bases align to TRDD3. Germline assignment: CDR1 GEAIGNYY and CDR2 EKD. V lost 0 bases to trimming and J lost 12 bases; unmatched junction nucleotides: 19. The CDR3 is made up of 20 amino acids. CDR3 region: CACDTVLGDSGTNFGRQMFF. CDR3 bases: TGTGCCTGTGACACCGTACTGGGGGATTCAGGAACAAATTTCGGCCGACAGATGTTTTTC.

Comment on this clone: This may stem from a read error, because a much larger clone lies one nucleotide away. In the same sample, other DNA sequences code for this CDR3. V and J are TRDV2 and TRDJ1, with unresolved D. CDR1 and CDR2 from the germline V gene are GEAIGNYY and EKD. Deletions cut 0 bases from V and 7 bases from J, with 23 bases between. There are 17 residues in the CDR3. The CDR3 coding sequence is TGTGCCTGTGACACCGTTAACCTCGGCGGACCCCCTGGTAAACTCATCTTT. It is translated as CACDTVNLGGPPGKLIF.

This clone is labeled as medium-sized (0.01 to 0.1%). The chain couples TRDV2 to TRDJ1; a possible D gene is TRDD3 (8 bases). The V gene's germline CDR1 is GEAIGNYY and CDR2 EKD. CDR3 size: 19 residues. The ends were cut back, 0 bases at V and 0 bases at J, with 22 bases in the middle. CDR3 loop: CACDTLSFLLGEDTDKLIF. The CDR3 coding sequence is TGTGCCTGTGACACCCTTTCCTTCCTGCTGGGGGAAGACACCGATAAACTCATCTTT.

A note on this clone: TCRdb assigns this DNA the protein of a much larger clone, which departs from its translation at residue 3; this likely reflects a read error, and the protein shown comes from translating the DNA. The chain couples TRDV2 to TRDJ1; D is ambiguous. CDR1 GEAIGNYY and CDR2 EKD come from the germline V gene. CDR3 size: 16 residues. CDR3: CARDSLLGTYTDKLIF. CDR3 sequence (DNA): TGTGCCCGTGACAGTCTACTTGGGACCTACACCGATAAACTCATCTTT.

The sample holds a few counts of this clone. The protein given by TCRdb reflects a much larger clone and differs at residue 3 from this DNA's translation, likely from a read error; the protein shown is the DNA's translation. This chain uses TRDV2 with TRDJ1; the match to TRDD3 covers 8 bases. Germline V lookup: CDR1 GEAIGNYY, CDR2 EKD. With V trimmed by 9 bases and J by 4 bases, 24 bases remained unmatched. The CDR3 covers 18 residues. CDR3 amino acids: CARASMEGYEGIVDKLIF. The CDR3 DNA reads as TGTGCCCGTGCCTCGATGGAGGGATACGAAGGTATAGTCGATAAACTCATCTTT.

This clone is deemed medium-sized. The gene calls are TRDV2 and TRDJ1, with 9 bases identical to TRDD3. This CDR3 comprises 18 residues. With 0 bases clipped from V and 0 bases from J, the junction kept 10 bases outside the gene matches. Per germline, CDR1 GEAIGNYY and CDR2 EKD. The CDR3 spells CACDTIPTGGLYTDKLIF. In DNA, the CDR3 is TGTGCCTGTGACACCATACCTACTGGGGGACTGTACACCGATAAACTCATCTTT.

This clone is medium-sized (0.01 to 0.1%) in the sample. The chain carries TRDV2 and TRDJ1, with D unresolved. The length of the CDR3 is 14 residues. Germline-derived CDR1 and CDR2 are GEAIGNYY and EKD. V lost 1 base and J lost 0, with 8 bases in between. The CDR3 region is CACDTVLYTDKLIF. DNA for the CDR3: TGTGCCTGTGACACTGTACTCTACACCGATAAACTCATCTTT.

This clone was seen only a few times. TCRdb records a much larger clone's protein for this DNA, with a difference at residue 10 that likely arises from a read error; the protein given is the translation of the DNA. The chain couples TRDV2 to TRDJ1; D not resolved. The CDR3 loop spans 16 amino acids. V was trimmed by 0 bases and J by 3 bases, leaving 16 bases between them. CDR1 GEAIGNYY and CDR2 EKD come from the germline V gene. The DNA of the CDR3 is TGTGCCTGTGACACCCTAGCCGCGGAGAGCCCCGATAAACTCATCTTT. Protein: CACDTLAAESPDKLIF.

The rearrangement uses TRDV2 and TRDJ3, with 10 bases fitting TRDD3. Trimming cost V 1 base and J 0 bases; bases outside gene matches: 5. This CDR3 has 19 residues. Germline CDR1 and CDR2: GEAIGNYY and EKD. CDR3 nucleotide sequence: TGTGCCTGTGACACTGGGGGATACACTGCCTCCTGGGACACCCGACAGATGTTTTTC. This translates into CACDTGGYTASWDTRQMFF.

The table lists this clone with a few counts. Translating this DNA gives a protein that differs at residue 3 from the TCRdb one, which belongs to a much larger clone; a read error is likely, and the protein shown is this translation. This rearrangement joins TRDV2 to TRDJ1, with 11 bases matching TRDD3. CDR3 size: 17 residues. From germline, CDR1 is GEAIGNYY and CDR2 EKD. CDR3 in amino acids: CAYDGILGDTYTDKLIF. CDR3 coding DNA: TGTGCCTATGACGGCATCCTGGGGGATACTTACACCGATAAACTCATCTTT.

Worth noting for this clone: A far bigger clonotype differs at one base, so this is likely a read error. The genes are TRDV2 and TRDJ1; D is ambiguous. The V gene's germline CDR1 is GEAIGNYY and CDR2 EKD. The CDR3 runs 14 residues. V lost 0 bases to trimming and J lost 7 bases, with 14 bases between them. Here the CDR3 DNA reads TGTGCCTGTGACACCTTAAGGGAAGACGTTAAACTCATCTTT. Translating it yields CACDTLREDVKLIF.

For this clone: TCRdb pairs this DNA with a much larger clone's protein that differs at residue 17, likely a read error; the protein shown was translated from the DNA. This chain uses TRDV2 with TRDJ3, with TRDD3 matching 10 bases. CDR1 GEAIGNYY and CDR2 EKD come from the germline V gene. The CDR3 extends over 20 amino acids. The CDR3 bases are TGTGCCTGTGACACCGTACTGGGGGATTCAGGAGCAAATTTCGGCCGACCGATGTTTTTC. Translation gives CACDTVLGDSGANFGRPMFF.

This clone was detected only a few times. The translation of this DNA and the TCRdb protein of a much larger clone differ at residue 9, probably owing to a read error; the protein shown here is translated from the DNA. The chain couples TRDV2 to TRDJ4; 8 bases fit TRDD3. Germline loops: CDR1 GEAIGNYY, CDR2 EKD. CDR3 size: 19 residues. The J segment lost 4 bases and the V segment lost 0 bases, leaving 21 bases of the junction unmatched. CDR3 protein: CACDTAGGGPGDTTKPLIF. The CDR3 nucleotides read TGTGCCTGTGACACCGCGGGCGGGGGTCCCGGGGATACTACCAAACCCCTGATCTTT.

This clone was observed a few times. A much larger clone differs by one base, so this may be a read error. The identical CDR3 is also encoded by other nucleotide sequences in the sample. CDR3 coding DNA: TGTGCCTGTGATAGGATTCCTTCCCCCGGGGATGACGGAGATAAACTCATCTTT. It yields the protein CACDRIPSPGDDGDKLIF. J is TRDJ1 and V is TRDV2, with D tentatively TRDD2 or TRDD3 (6 bases each). The CDR3 has 18 amino acids. The germline V gene has CDR1 GEAIGNYY and CDR2 EKD. The germline V and J ends were trimmed by 4 bases and 5 bases, with 28 bases remaining between them.

Comments on this clone: With a far larger clone one base away, a read error is the likely cause. Other DNA sequences of this sample code for an identical CDR3. The chain employs TRDV2 and TRDJ3; D tentatively fits TRDD2 or TRDD3 (5 bases each). CDR1 and CDR2 (germline): GEAIGNYY, EKD. This CDR3 is 18 amino acids long. The CDR3 DNA reads TGTGCCTGTGACACCTTAAGTGGGAGTTCCTGGGACACTCGACAGATGTTTTTC. Amino acids: CACDTLSGSSWDTRQMFF.

On this clone itself: TCRdb assigns this DNA the protein of a much larger clone, which departs from its translation at residue 5; this likely reflects a read error, and the protein shown comes from translating the DNA. The chain links TRDV2 to TRDJ1, with 8 bases matching TRDD3. V was clipped by 3 bases and J by 0 bases; unmatched bases: 8. This CDR3 region has 16 residues. Germline loops: CDR1 GEAIGNYY, CDR2 EKD. CDR3 amino acids: CACDALGDQNTDKLIF. In DNA form, the CDR3 reads TGTGCCTGTGACGCGCTGGGGGACCAAAACACCGATAAACTCATCTTT.